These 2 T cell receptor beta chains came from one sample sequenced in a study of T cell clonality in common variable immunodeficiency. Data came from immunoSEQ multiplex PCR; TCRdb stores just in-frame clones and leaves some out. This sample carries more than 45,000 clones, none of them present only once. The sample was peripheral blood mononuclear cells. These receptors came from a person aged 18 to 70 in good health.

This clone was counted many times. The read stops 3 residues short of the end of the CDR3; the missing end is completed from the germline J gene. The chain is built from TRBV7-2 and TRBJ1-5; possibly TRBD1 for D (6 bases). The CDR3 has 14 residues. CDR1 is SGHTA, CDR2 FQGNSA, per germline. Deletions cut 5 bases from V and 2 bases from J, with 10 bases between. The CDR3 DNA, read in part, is TGTGCCAGCAGCCACCGACAGGGCAATCAGCCC. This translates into CASSHRQGNQP. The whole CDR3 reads CASSHRQGNQPQHF.

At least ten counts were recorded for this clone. The chain's CDR3 is CAWSAGQGNSPLHF. CDR3 bases read: TGTGCCTGGAGTGCGGGACAGGGGAATTCACCC. The rearrangement joins TRBV30 to TRBJ1-6, with 10 bases fitting TRBD1. The read halts 3 residues ahead of the CDR3 end, with the missing end drawn from the germline J gene. This CDR3 contains 14 residues. V gave up 1 base and J gave up 7 bases; unmatched junction bases: 1. Germline assignment: CDR1 GTSNPN and CDR2 SVGIG (reference sequence).